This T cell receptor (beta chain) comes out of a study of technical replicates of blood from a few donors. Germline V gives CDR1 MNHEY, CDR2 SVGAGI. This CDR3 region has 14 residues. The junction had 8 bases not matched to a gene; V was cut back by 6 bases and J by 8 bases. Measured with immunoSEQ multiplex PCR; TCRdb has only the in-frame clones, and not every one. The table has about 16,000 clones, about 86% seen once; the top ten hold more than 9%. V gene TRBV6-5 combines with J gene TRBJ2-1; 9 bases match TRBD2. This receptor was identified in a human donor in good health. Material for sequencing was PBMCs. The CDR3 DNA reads TGTGCCAGCAGCCAACAGCGGGAGGCCGATGAGCAGTTCTTC. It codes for CASSQQREADEQFF.